This paragraph reports one T cell receptor (beta chain). Its target is not known. Sequencing was performed with immunoSEQ multiplex PCR; in TCRdb, only in-frame clones are kept and a portion is missing. The sample yields roughly 50,000 clones, around 67% seen once. Having been cultured for 10 days, the cells underwent CD4+ T cell isolation. On day 3 and again on day 7, half the medium was replaced with IL-2 medium. The sample comes from a study of vaccination effects on CD4 cells after COVID-19. Study-wide context: Peptide-pool stimulation followed by sequencing identified expanded antigen-specific CD4+ clonotypes in the ViraFEST assay.

With 3 bases removed from V and 4 bases from J, the gap between germline ends came to 15 bases. CDR1 is SGHVS, CDR2 FQNEAQ, per germline. The CDR3 loop spans 15 amino acids. The sequencing used CD4+ T cells from PBMCs cultured without peptide, collected before COVID-19 vaccination. This TCR was sampled from a human donor who received a COVID-19 vaccine. The V gene is TRBV7-8, the J gene TRBJ1-2; D may be TRBD1 (5 bases). The CDR3 region is CASSFMTGTIYGYTF. CDR3 nucleotide sequence: TGTGCCAGCAGCTTTATGACCGGGACGATCTATGGCTACACCTTC.